The 8 T cell receptor beta chains presented below share a single source sample, sequenced in a study of shared clonotypes between healthy human individuals. Assay used: immunoSEQ multiplex PCR; TCRdb lists only in-frame clones, some missing. The data contain about 2.2 million clones, under 95% of them singletons. Naive CD8 cells comprised CD45RO-negative, CCR7-positively selected cells, excluding terminally differentiated effector memory CD45RA+ cells. The sequencing input was naive CD8+ T cells from PBMCs. These receptors were obtained from a man in his late teens or twenties in good health. Some clones in this sample may be carry-over from other donors' samples.

The chain is built from TRBV7-2 and TRBJ2-7, with 7 bases fitting TRBD2. Germline CDR1 SGHTA, CDR2 FQGNSA. The J segment lost 3 bases and the V segment lost 5 bases, leaving 7 bases of the junction unmatched. The CDR3 has 14 amino acids. This CDR3 reads CASSLNSGFYEQYF. In DNA form, the CDR3 reads TGTGCCAGCAGCCTCAATAGCGGGTTCTACGAGCAGTACTTC. Full variable domain (missing parts from reference TRBV7-2 and TRBJ2-7): GAGVSQSPSNKVTEKGKDVELRCDPISGHTALYWYRQSLGQGLEFLIYFQGNSAPDKSGLPSDRFSAERTGGSVSTLTIQRTQQEDSAVYLCASSLNSGFYEQYFGPGTRLTVT.

This chain joins TRBV6-5 and TRBJ2-2; TRBD1 might be the D (5 bases). The V end lost 2 bases, the J end lost 6 bases, and 10 bases lay between the germline ends. In germline, CDR1 is MNHEY, CDR2 SVGAGI. The CDR3 is made up of 14 amino acids. The CDR3 sequence: CASSYRTRAGELFF. DNA of the CDR3: TGTGCCAGCAGTTACCGGACAAGGGCCGGGGAGCTGTTTTTT.

CDR3 DNA: TGTGCCAGCAGCTTAGGTAACCTAGCCGCCGTCGCCTACAATGAGCAGTTCTTC. This sequence encodes CASSLGNLAAVAYNEQFF. V is TRBV7-8 and J is TRBJ2-1, with D perhaps TRBD2 (5 bases). CDR1 SGHVS and CDR2 FQNEAQ come from the germline V gene. The V gene lost 1 base and the J gene lost 2 bases, with 18 bases spanning the gap. The CDR3 loop spans 18 amino acids.

The V gene is TRBV28, the J gene TRBJ1-4; 9 bases match TRBD1. Germline CDR1 is MDHEN and CDR2 is SYDVKM. The junction had 16 bases not matched to a gene; V was cut back by 6 bases and J by 8 bases. The CDR3 is 17 residues long. The CDR3 DNA sequence: TGTGCCAGCAGACCGAACCCCCCGGGGACAGGGAGGGAAAAACTGTTTTTT. Residues: CASRPNPPGTGREKLFF.

This chain uses TRBV6-1 with TRBJ2-1, with TRBD1 matching 7 bases. V lost 2 bases, J lost 3 bases, and 4 bases stayed unmatched. Germline V gene data show CDR1 as MNHNS and CDR2 as SASEGT. The CDR3 loop spans 15 amino acids. CDR3 sequence reads: CASSERQGIYNEQFF. As DNA, the CDR3 is TGTGCCAGCAGTGAACGACAGGGAATCTACAATGAGCAGTTCTTC.

Notes on this clone: The identical CDR3 is also encoded by other nucleotide sequences in the sample. CDR3 sequence reads: CASSPRDNEQFF. DNA for the CDR3: TGTGCCAGCAGCCCTCGGGACAATGAGCAGTTCTTC. The gene calls are TRBV7-2 and TRBJ2-1; D uncertain. CDR3 length: 12 residues. V was clipped by 5 bases and J by 5 bases, with 7 bases between them. Germline CDR1 reads SGHTA; CDR2 reads FQGNSA.

The rearrangement links TRBV27 to TRBJ2-7, with 8 bases that match TRBD2. CDR1 is MNHEY and CDR2 is SMNVEV in the germline V gene (reference sequence). CDR3 length: 15 residues. V was clipped by 4 bases and J by 3 bases; unmatched bases: 8. CDR3 region: CASSYEASGFYEQYF. The DNA for the CDR3 is TGTGCCAGCAGTTACGAGGCTAGCGGGTTCTACGAGCAGTACTTC.

The chain is built from TRBV10-2 and TRBJ2-7, with TRBD1 as a possible D gene (8 bases). The CDR3 runs 15 residues. Trimming took off 8 bases at V and 5 bases at J, with 22 bases between the two ends. Germline values: CDR1 WSHSY, CDR2 SAAADI. CDR3 protein: CASGRGRGRRDEQYF. The CDR3 DNA follows: TGCGCCAGCGGGAGGGGCAGGGGGCGTAGGGACGAGCAGTACTTC.